A single sample gave rise to the 23 T cell receptor beta chains below, sequenced in a study of blood T cell repertoires in COVID-19. Profiling relied on immunoSEQ multiplex PCR, and the TCRdb table lists in-frame clones only, not all of them. The sample lists roughly 100,000 clones, over 70% occurring once. Sequenced: peripheral blood. These receptors were taken from a middle-aged man with acute or convalescent COVID-19.

The rearrangement uses TRBV2 and TRBJ2-2; TRBD2 is a possible D gene (5 bases). Germline V gives CDR1 SNHLY, CDR2 FYNNEI. This CDR3 region has 14 residues. V was shortened by 4 bases and J by 1 base, with 7 bases between the two germline ends. In nucleotides, the CDR3 is TGTGCCAGCAGTGGCGAGGGGAACACCGGGGAGCTGTTTTTT. Translation gives CASSGEGNTGELFF. Full variable domain (outside the CDR3, taken from reference TRBV2 and TRBJ2-2): EPEVTQTPSHQVTQMGQEVILRCVPISNHLYFYWYRQILGQKVEFLVSFYNNEISEKSEIFDDQFSVERPDGSNFTLKIRSTKLEDSAMYFCASSGEGNTGELFFGEGSRLTVL.

This chain connects TRBV28 to TRBJ1-1; 7 nucleotides align to TRBD1. There are 14 residues in the CDR3. Germline V gives CDR1 MDHEN, CDR2 SYDVKM. After removal of 6 bases from V and 0 bases from J, the junction contained 4 bases not matched to a gene. CDR3 protein: CASRGTVMNTEAFF. In DNA, the CDR3 is TGTGCCAGCAGGGGGACAGTGATGAACACTGAAGCTTTCTTT.

V is TRBV11-3 and J is TRBJ2-7, with TRBD2 as a possible D gene (6 bases). CDR1 SGHNT and CDR2 YENEEA come from the germline V gene. V lost 3 bases and J lost 0, with 6 bases in between. This CDR3 has 13 amino acids. In DNA, the CDR3 is TGTGCCAGCAGCTTCGGGGGCTCCTACGAGCAGTACTTC. Translation gives CASSFGGSYEQYF.

The chain combines TRBV5-1 with TRBJ2-7; a weak D match, TRBD1 (6 bases). V dropped 1 base and J dropped 0 bases, with 14 bases sitting between them. CDR3 length: 16 amino acids. Germline lookup yields CDR1 SGHRS and CDR2 YFSETQ. The CDR3, as DNA: TGCGCCAGCAGCTTGAGCAGGGGCGGACGCTCCTACGAGCAGTACTTC. This gives the protein CASSLSRGGRSYEQYF.

The chain links TRBV10-3 to TRBJ1-6; possibly TRBD1 for D (6 bases). The V gene lost 4 bases and the J gene lost 6 bases, with 13 bases spanning the gap. Germline CDR1 ENHRY, CDR2 SYGVKD. The CDR3 runs to 15 residues. The DNA of the CDR3 is TGTGCCATCAGTGGAGAGGGACAAATTAATTCACCCCTCCACTTT. Translating gives CAISGEGQINSPLHF.

V and J are TRBV4-1 and TRBJ2-1; 8 bases match TRBD1. The CDR3 is 14 residues long. Trimming removed 4 bases from V and 5 bases from J; junction bases left unmatched: 4. The germline V gene encodes CDR1 MGHRA and CDR2 YSYEKL. CDR3 DNA sequence: TGCGCCAGCAGCCTAAGGACAGGGAACAATGAGCAGTTCTTC. Its protein product is CASSLRTGNNEQFF.

This sequence joins TRBV7-9 and TRBJ2-1; TRBD1 aligns across 7 bases. V lost 4 bases, J lost 3 bases, and 6 bases stayed unmatched. CDR3 length: 15 residues. Germline lookup yields CDR1 SEHNR and CDR2 FQNEAQ (reference sequence). This CDR3 is CASSSADRVYNEQFF. The CDR3 bases are TGTGCCAGCAGCTCCGCTGACAGGGTCTACAATGAGCAGTTCTTC.

On this clone itself: The same CDR3 is also encoded by other DNA sequences in this sample. The chain couples TRBV20-1 to TRBJ1-3; TRBD1 aligns across 7 bases. Per the germline V gene, CDR1 is DFQATT and CDR2 is SNEGSKA (reference sequence). V dropped 3 bases and J dropped 1; count of bases not matched to a gene: 3. The CDR3 runs to 14 residues. The chain's CDR3 is CSASPGGSGNTIYF. DNA for the CDR3: TGCAGTGCTAGTCCAGGGGGGTCTGGAAACACCATATATTTT.

The rearrangement links TRBV7-2 to TRBJ2-3; TRBD1 aligns across 10 bases. CDR3 size: 16 residues. CDR1 is SGHTA and CDR2 is FQGNSA in the germline V gene. J gave up 6 bases and V 1 base, and 7 bases lay outside the gene matches. This chain's CDR3 is CASSLGDRGITDTQYF. CDR3 DNA sequence: TGTGCCAGCAGCTTAGGGGACAGGGGAATTACGGATACGCAGTATTTT.

The V gene is TRBV2, the J gene TRBJ1-1, with 8 bases matching TRBD1. The V and J ends lost 2 bases and 4 bases, in that order; junction bases with no gene match: 6. Germline CDR1 and CDR2: SNHLY and FYNNEI. CDR3 length: 15 amino acids. The CDR3 DNA follows: TGTGCCAGCAGTGAACGCGGACAGGGCGTCACTGAAGCTTTCTTT. Amino acid sequence: CASSERGQGVTEAFF. Combining the CDR3 with reference TRBV2 and TRBJ1-1 gives the whole variable domain EPEVTQTPSHQVTQMGQEVILRCVPISNHLYFYWYRQILGQKVEFLVSFYNNEISEKSEIFDDQFSVERPDGSNFTLKIRSTKLEDSAMYFCASSERGQGVTEAFFGQGTRLTVV.

V gene TRBV29-1 combines with J gene TRBJ2-2, with TRBD1 identical over 10 bases. V trimming: 6 bases; J trimming: 7 bases; junction bases outside the gene matches: 8. This CDR3 comprises 14 residues. The germline gives CDR1 SQVTM, CDR2 ANQGSEA. The CDR3 sequence is CSVGTGARNGELFF. CDR3 bases: TGCAGCGTGGGGACAGGGGCCCGTAACGGGGAGCTGTTTTTT.

The CDR3 region has the DNA TGTGCCAGCATTAGACTAGCGGGATTTGATGAGCAGTACTTC. It specifies CASIRLAGFDEQYF. V usage is TRBV2 and J usage is TRBJ2-7; 11 positions agree with TRBD2. The length of the CDR3 is 14 residues. Germline V gene lookup returns CDR1 SNHLY and CDR2 FYNNEI. Unmatched junction bases numbered 9, after V lost 7 bases and J lost 7 bases.

This rearrangement joins TRBV2 to TRBJ2-7, with D perhaps matching TRBD1 (6 bases). This CDR3 is 13 amino acids long. In germline, CDR1 is SNHLY, CDR2 FYNNEI. Trimming pared 6 bases from V and 3 bases from J, leaving 12 bases between. The CDR3 bases are TGTGCCAGCAGACCCGGGACAAGCTACGAGCAGTACTTC. It specifies CASRPGTSYEQYF.

This chain joins TRBV6-1 and TRBJ1-5; D ambiguous. CDR1 and CDR2 from the germline V gene are MNHNS and SASEGT. The CDR3 contains 14 residues. Deletions cut 3 bases from V and 5 bases from J, with 11 bases between. The CDR3 reads CASSEAGRDQPQHF. CDR3 in DNA: TGTGCCAGCAGTGAGGCTGGGAGGGATCAGCCCCAGCATTTT.

The chain uses TRBV7-7 and TRBJ2-3; 7 bases agree with TRBD2. CDR3 size: 13 residues. V lost 5 bases, J lost 5 bases, and 4 bases stayed unmatched. CDR1 and CDR2 from the germline V gene are SSHAT and FNYEAQ (reference sequence). DNA of the CDR3: TGTGCCAGCAGCCGCGGGGAGGGAGATACGCAGTATTTT. Its translation: CASSRGEGDTQYF.

The chain couples TRBV5-6 to TRBJ1-5; D possibly corresponds to TRBD1 (6 bases). Looked up from germline, CDR1 is SGHDT and CDR2 is YYEEEE. V was pared by 0 bases and J by 2 bases, with 9 bases between. The CDR3 is 15 amino acids. CDR3 sequence reads: CASSLGAGGNQPQHF. The CDR3, as DNA: TGTGCCAGCAGCTTGGGAGCAGGGGGCAATCAGCCCCAGCATTTT.

This chain joins TRBV5-5 and TRBJ1-2, with 7 bases fitting TRBD1. The CDR3 covers 15 residues. The germline V gene has CDR1 SGHKS and CDR2 YYEKEE (reference sequence). J gave up 8 bases and V 0 bases, and 10 bases lay outside the gene matches. For the CDR3, the DNA is TGTGCCAGCAGCTTGGCCCCGGGACAGCTTACAGGCTACACCTTC. Encoded protein: CASSLAPGQLTGYTF.

The chain carries TRBV4-2 and TRBJ2-3; 7 nucleotides agree with TRBD1. CDR1 LGHNA and CDR2 YNFKEQ come from the germline V gene. V lost 1 base and J lost 14; bases outside the gene matches: 12. CDR3 size: 14 residues. CDR3 loop: CASSQGDRQAFGYF. CDR3 in DNA: TGTGCCAGCAGCCAAGGGGACAGACAGGCCTTTGGGTATTTT.

As for this clone: One end of the junction varies from germline; a read error may be responsible. The CDR3 DNA is TGCGCCAGCAGCTTGACAGTTACACAGGGGCAGGAATTC. Translation gives CASSLTVTQGQEF. This rearrangement joins TRBV5-1 to TRBJ1-2, with 7 bases fitting TRBD1. In germline, CDR1 is SGHRS, CDR2 YFSETQ. This CDR3 is 13 amino acids long.

The chain combines TRBV10-3 with TRBJ2-1; D is possibly TRBD1 (6 bases). V shed 6 bases and J shed 5 bases, with 14 bases lying between them. Germline V CDR1 and CDR2: ENHRY, SYGVKD. The CDR3 length is 14 residues. The DNA for the CDR3 is TGTGCCATCAGCCGGGACAACACTAACAATGAGCAGTTCTTC. It translates to CAISRDNTNNEQFF.

This chain links TRBV9 with TRBJ2-2; 8 nucleotides line up with TRBD1. Germline V gene data show CDR1 as SGDLS and CDR2 as YYNGEE. V gave up 4 bases and J gave up 1 base; unmatched junction bases: 6. The CDR3 is 16 residues long. CDR3 bases: TGTGCCAGCAGCCCGGCGGGGACAGGGAACACCGGGGAGCTGTTTTTT. As protein: CASSPAGTGNTGELFF.

The chain combines TRBV7-9 with TRBJ1-3; D not certain. V gave up 0 bases and J gave up 4 bases, with 7 bases separating them. The germline V gene has CDR1 SEHNR and CDR2 FQNEAQ (reference sequence). The CDR3 sequence is 14 residues long. CDR3 region: CASSLAGSGNTIYF. In nucleotides, the CDR3 is TGTGCCAGCAGCTTAGCCGGGTCCGGAAACACCATATATTTT.

V usage is TRBV19 and J usage is TRBJ2-2, with 7 bases lining up with TRBD2. Germline V gene data show CDR1 as LNHDA and CDR2 as SQIVND (reference sequence). The V segment lost 9 bases and the J segment 4 bases; nucleotides outside the gene matches: 14. The CDR3 extends over 16 amino acids. CDR3 sequence: CASRLNQRELTGELFF. Here the CDR3 DNA reads TGTGCCAGCAGACTAAACCAGCGGGAACTCACCGGGGAGCTGTTTTTT.